The TCR beta chain under discussion was sequenced for a study of blood T cell repertoires in COVID-19. Study details: COVID-19 samples collected from the United States, Italy and Spain covered acute and convalescent phases.

Under the authors' procedure: Reference gene primer amplification gave estimated nucleated cell counts. Sequencing was performed with immunoSEQ multiplex PCR; in TCRdb, only in-frame clones are kept and a portion is missing. V, J and clone size were drawn from that table, and D and trimming were deduced from the DNA. The sample lists 95,000 to 150,000 clones; 78% were seen once. The CDR3 is made up of 13 amino acids. V gave up 6 bases and J gave up 7 bases; unmatched junction bases: 6. Germline V gene lookup returns CDR1 MNHEY and CDR2 SVGAGI. The chain has TRBV6-5 and TRBJ1-2, with 9 bases identical to TRBD1. The sample comprised peripheral blood. The sequence was obtained from a man in his 70s with acute or convalescent COVID-19. CDR3 nucleotides: TGTGCCAGCAGGCAGGGACAGGGTTTTGGCTACACCTTC. It codes for CASRQGQGFGYTF.